The next 20 T cell receptor beta chains were all read from a single sample in a study of blood T cell repertoires in COVID-19. Clones were read by immunoSEQ multiplex PCR, and TCRdb kept only the in-frame ones, dropping some. The table records roughly 200,000 clones, about 91% of them present only once. Sequencing used PBMCs or T cells enriched from blood (not recorded which). Receptor source: a woman aged 40-49 years with acute COVID-19.

This sequence joins TRBV2 and TRBJ2-1; unclear D gene. The CDR3 is 12 amino acids. From germline, CDR1 is SNHLY and CDR2 FYNNEI. Trimming shortened V by 2 bases and J by 8 bases, and 7 bases separated the two germline ends. The CDR3 here is CASSENLDEQFF. For the CDR3, the DNA is TGTGCCAGCAGTGAAAACTTGGATGAGCAGTTCTTC.

The chain's CDR3 is CAGSGENGIYEQYF. CDR3 bases: TGTGCCGGATCGGGAGAGAACGGGATCTACGAGCAGTACTTC. This sequence joins TRBV7-8 and TRBJ2-7; D is perhaps TRBD2 (6 bases). This CDR3 has 14 amino acids. With 11 bases removed from V and 3 bases from J, the gap between germline ends came to 20 bases. The germline V gene has CDR1 SGHVS and CDR2 FQNEAQ. Supplemented by reference TRBV7-8 and TRBJ2-7, the full variable domain reads GAGVSQSPRYKVAKRGQDVALRCDPISGHVSLFWYQQALGQGPEFLTYFQNEAQLDKSGLPSDRFFAERPEGSVSTLKIQRTQQEDSAVYLCAGSGENGIYEQYFGPGTRLTVT.

The rearrangement uses TRBV6-5 and TRBJ1-6; 7 nucleotides match TRBD1. This CDR3 contains 13 residues. Germline V gene data show CDR1 as MNHEY and CDR2 as SVGAGI. J was trimmed by 9 bases and V by 5 bases; bases with no gene match: 4. The CDR3 reads CASSPDRFSPLHF. The CDR3 DNA sequence: TGTGCCAGCAGTCCGGACAGGTTTTCACCCCTCCACTTT.

The chain combines TRBV19 with TRBJ1-1; D call uncertain. The CDR3 extends over 17 amino acids. The V gene lost 2 bases and the J gene lost 5 bases, with 21 bases spanning the gap. CDR1 is LNHDA, CDR2 SQIVND, per germline (reference sequence). CDR3 nucleotides: TGTGCCAGTAGTATAAGTAATTCGGATCCGGGAAGGACTGAAGCTTTCTTT. Translation gives CASSISNSDPGRTEAFF. Combining the CDR3 with reference TRBV19 and TRBJ1-1 gives the whole variable domain DGGITQSPKYLFRKEGQNVTLSCEQNLNHDAMYWYRQDPGQGLRLIYYSQIVNDFQKGDIAEGYSVSREKKESFPLTVTSAQKNPTAFYLCASSISNSDPGRTEAFFGQGTRLTVV.

The J gene is TRBJ1-4, the V gene TRBV2; 7 bases are shared with TRBD1. The CDR3 loop spans 14 amino acids. Looked up from germline, CDR1 is SNHLY and CDR2 is FYNNEI. The V and J ends lost 8 bases and 2 bases, in that order; junction bases with no gene match: 5. The chain's CDR3 is CASGPGQTNEKLFF. The CDR3 DNA sequence: TGTGCCAGCGGACCGGGACAGACTAATGAAAAACTGTTTTTT.

The genes are TRBV15 and TRBJ2-7; TRBD1 agrees at 9 bases. CDR1 LNHNV and CDR2 YYDKDF come from the germline V gene (reference sequence). This CDR3 is 15 amino acids long. J gave up 3 bases and V 1 base, and 4 bases lay outside the gene matches. The CDR3 DNA sequence: TGTGCCACCAGCAGAGGGGGACAGGGTAACTACGAGCAGTACTTC. Translation gives CATSRGGQGNYEQYF.

The DNA of the CDR3 is TGTGCCACCAGCAGAGGGACAGTGCATAGCAATCAGCCCCAGCATTTT. It encodes CATSRGTVHSNQPQHF. V gene TRBV15 combines with J gene TRBJ1-5; D may be TRBD1 (6 bases). CDR1 is LNHNV, CDR2 YYDKDF, per germline (reference sequence). The CDR3 length is 16 residues. Deletions cut 1 base from V and 0 bases from J, with 10 bases between.

This chain links TRBV7-9 with TRBJ2-1, with D unresolved. CDR3 length: 13 residues. The germline CDR1 and CDR2 sequences are SEHNR and FQNEAQ (reference sequence). The V gene lost 1 base and the J gene lost 9 bases, with 10 bases spanning the gap. The CDR3 is CASSLGANGEQFF. In DNA, the CDR3 is TGTGCCAGCAGCTTAGGAGCAAACGGTGAGCAGTTCTTC.

The J gene is TRBJ2-7, the V gene TRBV1; TRBD2 was called by the table and not checked on the DNA. TRBV1 has pseudogene status. CDR3 length: 17 amino acids. The CDR3 sequence is CTSSQDQRGGGAYEQYF. The CDR3 DNA reads TGCACCAGCAGCCAAGACCAACGAGGCGGGGGGGCGTACGAGCAGTACTTC.

This chain uses TRBV12-5 with TRBJ2-1; 7 positions match TRBD1. V lost 6 bases to trimming and J lost 1 base; unmatched junction nucleotides: 9. Germline CDR1 LGHNT, CDR2 FRNRAP. The CDR3 is made up of 16 amino acids. CDR3 region: CASGHRQGSSYNEQFF. Written as DNA, the CDR3 is TGTGCTAGTGGCCACAGACAGGGCAGTTCCTACAATGAGCAGTTCTTC.

This sequence joins TRBV6-5 and TRBJ2-7, with D possibly TRBD1 on 6 matching bases. CDR1 MNHEY and CDR2 SVGAGI come from the germline V gene. Trimming took off 5 bases at V and 7 bases at J, with 15 bases between the two ends. This CDR3 spans 13 amino acids. The DNA for the CDR3 is TGTGCCAGCAGTCAACAGGGTAGGGAAGAGCAGTACTTC. Translation gives CASSQQGREEQYF.

CDR3 DNA: TGTGCCAGCAGCCCCATCGGAAACACCATATATTTT. This translates into CASSPIGNTIYF. The V and J genes are TRBV3-1 (or the pseudogene TRBV3-2) and TRBJ1-3; D unresolved. CDR1 is LGHDT, CDR2 YNNKEL, per germline (reference sequence). This CDR3 is built from 12 residues. V lost 4 bases and J 4 bases, leaving 5 bases between the germline ends.

V and J are TRBV28 and TRBJ2-5; D may be TRBD2 (5 bases). Deletions cut 2 bases from V and 1 base from J, with 23 bases between. The CDR3 loop spans 19 amino acids. Germline CDR1 and CDR2: MDHEN and SYDVKM. DNA for the CDR3: TGTGCCAGCAGTTTAATTGTTAGGCGGGTACAAACCTTCCAAGAGACCCAGTACTTC. Protein: CASSLIVRRVQTFQETQYF. Variable domain in full (rest from reference TRBV28 and TRBJ2-5): DVKVTQSSRYLVKRTGEKVFLECVQDMDHENMFWYRQDPGLGLRLIYFSYDVKMKEKGDIPEGYSVSREKKERFSLILESASTNQTSMYLCASSLIVRRVQTFQETQYFGPGTRLLVL.

This chain connects TRBV29-1 to TRBJ2-1; D is ambiguous. V was pared by 5 bases and J by 4 bases, with 15 bases between. This CDR3 contains 14 residues. Germline V lookup: CDR1 SQVTM, CDR2 ANQGSEA. CDR3 protein: CSVPRFPSYNEQFF. The CDR3 DNA reads as TGCAGCGTTCCCCGGTTTCCGTCTTACAATGAGCAGTTCTTC.

This chain links TRBV5-6 with TRBJ1-2; maybe TRBD1 (5 bases). CDR1 and CDR2 from the germline V gene are SGHDT and YYEEEE. The CDR3 loop spans 13 amino acids. V lost 6 bases and J lost 1, with 10 bases in between. The CDR3 DNA follows: TGTGCCAGCAACCGACAGAGTAACTATGGCTACACCTTC. It translates to CASNRQSNYGYTF.

The rearrangement links TRBV27 to TRBJ2-3; 14 nucleotides agree with TRBD2. The CDR3 has 18 residues. V trimming: 5 bases; J trimming: 2 bases; junction bases outside the gene matches: 9. Per the germline V gene, CDR1 is MNHEY and CDR2 is SMNVEV (reference sequence). The CDR3 sequence: CASSPSGLAGANTDTQYF. The CDR3, as DNA: TGTGCCAGCAGTCCTTCGGGACTAGCGGGAGCTAACACAGATACGCAGTATTTT.

The chain uses TRBV2 and TRBJ2-7, with 11 positions matching TRBD1. This CDR3 has 14 residues. CDR1 is SNHLY, CDR2 FYNNEI, per germline. The V gene end was trimmed by 7 bases and the J gene end by 4 bases; junction bases not matched to a gene: 6. The CDR3 loop is CASTGQGVLYEQYF. The CDR3, as DNA: TGTGCCAGCACGGGACAGGGGGTTTTGTACGAGCAGTACTTC.

The rearrangement joins TRBV29-1 to TRBJ2-1; D may be TRBD2 (7 bases). The CDR3 contains 14 residues. Germline-derived CDR1 and CDR2 are SQVTM and ANQGSEA. The V and J ends lost 6 bases and 2 bases respectively, with 14 bases between them. The CDR3: CSVGGPDTYNEQFF. In DNA, the CDR3 is TGCAGCGTGGGGGGGCCTGACACCTACAATGAGCAGTTCTTC.

This clone was seen just once. The V call is TRBV7-2, the J call TRBJ2-1, with 14 bases aligning to TRBD2. Looked up from germline, CDR1 is SGHTA and CDR2 is FQGNSA. Trimming removed 1 base from V and 4 bases from J; junction bases left unmatched: 3. This CDR3 is built from 17 residues. The chain's CDR3 is CASSLVGTSGSYNEQFF. CDR3 DNA sequence: TGTGCCAGCAGCTTAGTTGGGACTAGCGGGAGTTACAATGAGCAGTTCTTC.

This clone was counted once. The rearrangement links TRBV3-1 (or the pseudogene TRBV3-2) to TRBJ2-4; 7 bases agree with TRBD1. Losses at the gene ends were 4 bases for V and 0 bases for J; bases not matched to a gene: 6. This CDR3 is 16 amino acids long. Germline V CDR1 and CDR2: LGHDT, YNNKEL (reference sequence). In nucleotides, the CDR3 is TGTGCCAGCAGCCCATCCGACAGGGTAGCCAAAAACATTCAGTACTTC. Protein product: CASSPSDRVAKNIQYF.